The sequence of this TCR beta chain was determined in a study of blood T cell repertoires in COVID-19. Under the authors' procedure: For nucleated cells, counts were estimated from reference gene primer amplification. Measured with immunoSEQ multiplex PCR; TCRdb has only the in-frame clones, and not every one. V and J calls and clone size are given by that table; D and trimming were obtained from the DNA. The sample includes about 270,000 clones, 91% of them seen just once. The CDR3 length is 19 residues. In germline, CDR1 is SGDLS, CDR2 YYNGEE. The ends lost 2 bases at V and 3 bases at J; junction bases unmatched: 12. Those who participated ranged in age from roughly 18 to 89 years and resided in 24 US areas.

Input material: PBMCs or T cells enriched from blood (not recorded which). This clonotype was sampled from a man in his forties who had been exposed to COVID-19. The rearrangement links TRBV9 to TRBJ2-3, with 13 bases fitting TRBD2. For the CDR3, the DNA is TGTGCCAGCAGCGTCTCTTCGGGACTAGCGGGATTGGATACAGATACGCAGTATTTT. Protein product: CASSVSSGLAGLDTDTQYF.